This entry concerns a single TCR beta chain. Its antigen is currently not known. Per-base qualities were not stored, and no clone one base away is much larger. The data derive from a study of OX40 agonist ivuxolimab in advanced cancers. Background on the whole study: Ivuxolimab, which targeted the costimulatory receptor OX40 (CD134), was an agonistic, fully human IgG2 monoclonal antibody. Peripheral TCRbeta sequencing aimed to test whether ivuxolimab altered TCR sequence diversity and caused clonal T-cell expansion. Of the approximately 54 dose-escalation patients, hepatocellular carcinoma was present in approximately 20, melanoma in some 15, renal cell carcinoma in 9 and head and neck cancer in 9. Prior anti-PD-1, anti-PD-L1 or anti-CTLA-4 therapy was permitted, and checkpoint inhibitors had been received by more than 35% of dose-escalation patients. Three dose-escalation patients achieved partial responses, one with hepatocellular carcinoma and two with cutaneous melanoma. The paper describes the monotherapy dose-escalation part (N ≈ 51 patients) of the phase I trial of ivuxolimab. Intravenous ivuxolimab was administered to patients every 2 weeks at six dose levels: 0.01, 0.1, 0.3, 1.5, 3 and 10 mg/kg. The dose-escalation cohort was roughly 87% male with a mean age of about 65 years, ranging from roughly 23 to 90. What the authors observed across the whole study: At doses of 0.1 to 3.0 mg/kg, clonal expansion of both CD4+ and CD8+ blood T cells was observed from baseline to week 6. The antigen specificity of the clonally expanded peripheral T cells was not determined. On average, CD8+ T cells showed more expanded clones than CD4+ T cells after ivuxolimab. Low levels of normalized T-cell clonal expansion were also seen in some patients who did not respond. In the 0.1-3.0 mg/kg groups, partial responders were among the patients with the lowest normalized peripheral clonal expansion, particularly in CD8+ T cells.

Counted from cysteine to phenylalanine, this CDR3 has 11 amino acids. Of all the DNA, just the CDR3 is kept, 33 bases in frame from base 1. V and J are truncated by 0 bases and 7 bases respectively, leaving an intervening sequence of 4 bases. The germline V gene specifies SGHVS as CDR1 and FNYEAQ as CDR2. For sequencing of the TCRbeta CDR3 region, genomic DNA was extracted from the sorted cells. The immunoSEQ Assay was used to sequence the TCRbeta CDR3 regions. In its TCRdb copy, this immuneACCESS table keeps in-frame sequences only and misses some clones. Where compared with another copy, unresolved V genes explain less than half of these, and the others have no known cause. The sample contains about 19,000 clones, 70% to 90% of them found a single time. The ten largest make up 60% to 80% of the sample. Patients with autoimmune disease history or receiving systemic immunosuppression were excluded from the trial. Peripheral blood for TCR sequencing was collected from all dose cohorts at baseline, on cycle 4 day 1, and on cycle 7 day 1. Samples were obtained from an open-label, multicenter, first-in-human phase I dose-escalation trial of ivuxolimab. The trial enrolled adults with locally advanced or metastatic head and neck squamous cell, hepatocellular, melanoma or renal cell carcinoma. Before TCR sequencing, CD4+ T cells and CD8+ T cells from peripheral blood were sorted into separate populations.

This chain is built from TRBV7-6 and TRBJ2-7; no D gene can be assigned with confidence. The material sequenced was CD4+ or CD8+ T cells sorted from blood, taken in a trial of the OX40 agonist ivuxolimab. The receptor was isolated from an adult with an advanced solid tumor such as melanoma, head and neck, liver or kidney cancer. CDR3 reads: CASSLALEQYF. Here is the DNA: TGTGCCAGCAGCTTAGCGCTGGAGCAGTACTTC.